This entry is about one T cell receptor (beta chain). Data came from immunoSEQ multiplex PCR; TCRdb stores just in-frame clones and leaves some out. The sample yields 260,000 or so clones, 70% to 90% seen once. The sample is drawn from a study of blood T cell repertoires in COVID-19. Background on the study: Sample material is recorded as cDNA or gDNA derived from T cells, B-cell-depleted T cells, or PBMCs.

CDR1 is KGHSH, CDR2 LQKENI, per germline. The V gene end was trimmed by 6 bases and the J gene end by 5 bases; junction bases not matched to a gene: 10. The CDR3 loop spans 15 amino acids. Clinical histories supplied by participants themselves formed the basis of cohort assignment. Two negative PCRs, clearance, or symptom resolution were required of recovered Cohort 3 donors. The chain joins TRBV18 to TRBJ2-5; 9 bases agree with TRBD1. Sequencing used PBMCs or T cells enriched from blood (not recorded which). This clonotype originated in a man aged 18-30 years who had recovered from COVID-19. Here the CDR3 DNA reads TGTGCCAGCTCGATTTCCGGGACAGGGATGGAGACCCAGTACTTC. It translates to CASSISGTGMETQYF. Supplemented by reference TRBV18 and TRBJ2-5, the full variable domain reads NAGVMQNPRHLVRRRGQEARLRCSPMKGHSHVYWYRQLPEEGLKFMVYLQKENIIDESGMPKERFSAEFPKEGPSILRIQQVVRGDSAAYFCASSISGTGMETQYFGPGTRLLVL.